The 9 T cell receptor beta chains below come from one sample, sequenced in a study of blood T cell repertoires in COVID-19. Generated by immunoSEQ multiplex PCR, the TCRdb table keeps only in-frame clones and is missing some. The table includes approximately 260,000 clones, roughly 90% detected once. Sequencing was performed on peripheral blood. Receptors were obtained from a woman in her thirties or forties who had recovered from COVID-19.

J is TRBJ2-3 and V is TRBV27; 7 bases map to TRBD1. CDR3 length: 14 residues. Germline V gene data show CDR1 as MNHEY and CDR2 as SMNVEV (reference sequence). V lost 5 bases and J lost 2; bases outside the gene matches: 4. The CDR3 DNA is TGTGCCAGCAGTCGACAGGGAAACACAGATACGCAGTATTTT. Translation gives CASSRQGNTDTQYF.

The rearrangement uses TRBV19 and TRBJ2-1; 8 nucleotides align to TRBD1. CDR3 length equals 16 residues. Germline V gene lookup returns CDR1 LNHDA and CDR2 SQIVND (reference sequence). J lost 6 bases, V lost 3 bases, and 10 bases had no gene match. The CDR3 coding sequence is TGTGCCAGTAGTATGTTCGGGACAGGTTCTGGCAATGAGCAGTTCTTC. It is translated as CASSMFGTGSGNEQFF.

In DNA, the CDR3 is TGTGCCAGCAGGCGGGGCAGCGGGACAGATACGCAGTATTTT. Protein sequence: CASRRGSGTDTQYF. This chain links TRBV7-2 with TRBJ2-3; possibly TRBD2 for D (6 bases). The CDR3 contains 14 residues. V was clipped by 6 bases and J by 3 bases, with 13 bases between them. Germline V CDR1 and CDR2: SGHTA, FQGNSA. Full variable domain (outside the CDR3, taken from reference TRBV7-2 and TRBJ2-3): GAGVSQSPSNKVTEKGKDVELRCDPISGHTALYWYRQSLGQGLEFLIYFQGNSAPDKSGLPSDRFSAERTGGSVSTLTIQRTQQEDSAVYLCASRRGSGTDTQYFGPGTRLTVL.

The chain combines TRBV28 with TRBJ1-4; TRBD1 is a possible D gene (6 bases). V was clipped by 3 bases and J by 0 bases, with 11 bases between them. Germline V CDR1 and CDR2: MDHEN, SYDVKM. This CDR3 has 16 amino acids. The CDR3 DNA sequence: TGTGCCAGCAGTTTCTGGGACATTGCAACTAATGAAAAACTGTTTTTT. Protein product: CASSFWDIATNEKLFF.

This chain uses TRBV19 with TRBJ2-7, with TRBD1 matching over 9 bases. V trimming: 4 bases; J trimming: 4 bases; junction bases outside the gene matches: 8. This CDR3 has 15 amino acids. The germline V gene encodes CDR1 LNHDA and CDR2 SQIVND (reference sequence). The DNA for the CDR3 is TGTGCCAGTAGTACCAGGACAGGGGCTCAATACGAGCAGTACTTC. Its translation: CASSTRTGAQYEQYF.

The genes are TRBV18 and TRBJ2-5; no reliable D call. Germline CDR1 and CDR2: KGHSH and LQKENI. V was cut by 1 base and J by 7 bases, with 7 bases left in between. The CDR3 covers 12 residues. CDR3 region: CASSPQIGTQYF. CDR3 nucleotides: TGTGCCAGCTCACCACAGATCGGGACCCAGTACTTC.

The rearrangement joins TRBV7-8 to TRBJ2-1; 9 bases are a match to TRBD2. CDR1 SGHVS and CDR2 FQNEAQ come from the germline V gene. With V trimmed by 0 bases and J by 5 bases, 14 bases remained unmatched. The CDR3 spans 19 residues. As DNA, the CDR3 is TGTGCCAGCAGCTTAGCGGGGTTCTACGGCGGGGGGGGTGACAATGAGCAGTTCTTC. This encodes CASSLAGFYGGGGDNEQFF.

The chain carries TRBV5-1 and TRBJ2-2; possibly TRBD1 for D (6 bases). V was pared by 0 bases and J by 6 bases, with 9 bases between. CDR3 length: 14 residues. Germline V CDR1 and CDR2: SGHRS, YFSETQ. CDR3 region: CASSLVSGAGELFF. Written as DNA, the CDR3 is TGCGCCAGCAGCTTGGTATCAGGGGCCGGGGAGCTGTTTTTT.

This chain links TRBV5-8 with TRBJ2-3; 13 nucleotides match TRBD2. Trimming removed 4 bases from V and 8 bases from J; junction bases left unmatched: 4. The CDR3 has 14 amino acids. Germline V gene data show CDR1 as SGHTS and CDR2 as YDEGEE. The CDR3 spells CASSRTSGGFTQYF. The CDR3 DNA sequence: TGTGCCAGCAGCCGGACTAGCGGGGGTTTTACGCAGTATTTT.